Listed below are T cell receptor beta chains from one sample, sequenced in a study of control samples from healthy donors and cancer patients. Sequencing used immunoSEQ multiplex PCR; TCRdb keeps in-frame clones, though not all of them. The sample includes around 95,000 clones, about 90% of them seen just once. Sequencing input: blood. These receptors came from a woman between 45 and 65 years old in good health. Both conserved end residues are part of each CDR3. A D gene is named only where the DNA matches it firmly.

v_gene	j_gene	d_gene	CDR3aa	CDR3nt
TRBV6-2/TRBV6-3	TRBJ2-2	NA	CASSYSGPSYTGELFF	TGTGCCAGCAGTTACTCCGGGCCCTCCTACACCGGGGAGCTGTTTTTT
TRBV4-3	TRBJ2-1	TRBD2	CASSQDLGRLADNNEQFF	TGCGCCAGCAGCCAAGATTTAGGGAGACTAGCCGATAACAATGAGCAGTTCTTC
TRBV6-5	TRBJ2-3	NA	CASSRGLFGTDTQYF	TGTGCCAGCAGTCGAGGACTGTTCGGCACAGATACGCAGTATTTT
TRBV4-1	TRBJ1-2	TRBD1	CASSQTRRFRGLGYTF	TGCGCCAGCAGCCAGACGCGACGATTCAGGGGGCTTGGCTACACCTTC
TRBV6-1	TRBJ1-3	NA	CASSGWQVGSGNTIYF	TGTGCCAGCAGTGGGTGGCAGGTGGGCTCTGGAAACACCATATATTTT
TRBV29-1	TRBJ2-4	TRBD2	CSATPSGRAVTKNIQYF	TGCAGCGCCACCCCTAGCGGGAGGGCGGTTACCAAAAACATTCAGTACTTC
TRBV7-9	TRBJ1-1	NA	CASSFDTGSTEAFF	TGTGCCAGCAGCTTCGATACAGGGAGCACTGAAGCTTTCTTT
TRBV5-4	TRBJ2-2	TRBD2	CASSFTSGGVNTGELFF	TGTGCCAGCAGCTTTACTAGCGGGGGGGTGAACACCGGGGAGCTGTTTTTT
TRBV11-2	TRBJ1-1	NA	CASSPWGFNTEAFF	TGTGCCAGCAGCCCCTGGGGGTTTAACACTGAAGCTTTCTTT
TRBV6-5	TRBJ1-2	TRBD1	CASRPRTGPYGYTF	TGTGCCAGCAGACCACGGACAGGGCCTTATGGCTACACCTTC
TRBV11-2	TRBJ1-6	NA	CASSPYGGVNSPLHF	TGTGCCAGCAGTCCTTATGGGGGCGTAAATTCACCCCTCCACTTT
TRBV11-2	TRBJ2-2	TRBD2	CASRAPGLDTGELFF	TGTGCCAGCAGGGCCCCGGGACTAGACACCGGGGAGCTGTTTTTT
TRBV2	TRBJ2-2	TRBD1	CASSERDRLNGELFF	TGTGCCAGCAGTGAAAGGGACAGGCTTAACGGGGAGCTGTTTTTT
TRBV27	TRBJ1-1	NA	CASRSFWGLGQRTNTEAFF	TGTGCCAGCAGAAGTTTTTGGGGGTTGGGGCAGCGGACGAACACTGAAGCTTTCTTT
TRBV7-9	TRBJ1-5	TRBD1	CASSLAAGTGKNQPQHF	TGTGCCAGCAGCTTAGCAGCCGGGACAGGGAAAAATCAGCCCCAGCATTTT
TRBV19	TRBJ1-6	TRBD1	CASSRDSLRSYNSPLHF	TGTGCCAGTAGTAGGGACAGCCTTCGCTCCTATAATTCACCCCTCCACTTT
TRBV30	TRBJ1-6	NA	CAWSVGGTSNSPLHF	TGTGCCTGGAGTGTAGGGGGTACCTCTAATTCACCCCTCCACTTT
TRBV6-5	TRBJ2-2	NA	CASSPLGLVTGELFF	TGTGCCAGCAGTCCCTTGGGACTTGTCACCGGGGAGCTGTTTTTT
TRBV15	TRBJ2-2	NA	CATSRKRGKVDGELFF	TGTGCCACCAGCAGAAAAAGGGGGAAGGTGGACGGGGAGCTGTTTTTT
TRBV27	TRBJ1-1	NA	CASRERTEAFF	TGTGCCAGCAGGGAGAGAACTGAAGCTTTCTTT
TRBV3-1/TRBV3-2	TRBJ1-2	NA	CASSLDSAYYGYTF	TGTGCCAGCAGCCTGGACAGCGCATACTATGGCTACACCTTC
TRBV14	TRBJ1-4	NA	CASSPHSGGSNEKLFF	TGTGCCAGCAGCCCCCATAGCGGGGGAAGTAATGAAAAACTGTTTTTT